The text below deals with one T cell receptor beta chain. Its antigen remains unidentified. The V and J ends lost 8 bases and 3 bases respectively, with 17 bases between them. CDR3 length: 14 amino acids. Germline CDR1 MDHEN, CDR2 SYDVKM. With 60 Vbeta and 13 Jbeta primers, the PCR was carried out. The method was immunoSEQ multiplex PCR; TCRdb's version includes in-frame clones alone and lacks a portion of them. The data contain about 160,000 clones, 79% of them singletons. This entry is derived from a study of cytomegalovirus exposure and HLA in healthy donors. The study's findings and limits: Indistinguishability led to the exclusion of some V segments, TRBV6-2 and TRBV6-3 included.

J is TRBJ2-7 and V is TRBV28; tentatively, D is TRBD1 (5 bases). The source is a man aged 35-49 years in good health and CMV-seronegative. Sequenced material: PBMCs. DNA for the CDR3: TGTGCCAGCCGAGAAATAGGTACAGGCTACGAGCAGTACTTC. It codes for CASREIGTGYEQYF. Full variable domain (missing parts from reference TRBV28 and TRBJ2-7): DVKVTQSSRYLVKRTGEKVFLECVQDMDHENMFWYRQDPGLGLRLIYFSYDVKMKEKGDIPEGYSVSREKKERFSLILESASTNQTSMYLCASREIGTGYEQYFGPGTRLTVT.